The present TCR beta chain was sequenced within a study of OX40 agonist ivuxolimab in advanced cancers. About the study: The patients got ivuxolimab, which is an agonistic anti-OX40 (CD134) antibody. Patients received ivuxolimab, an intravenous treatment, every 2 weeks at 0.01 to 10 mg/kg. Study-level findings and limits: The average count of expanded clones was higher among CD8+ T cells than among CD4+.

J was trimmed by 4 bases and V by 6 bases; bases with no gene match: 4. The CDR3 runs to 13 residues. The V gene's germline CDR1 is MNHNS and CDR2 SASEGT. Notes on this clone: The target antigen is unknown.

The method was immunoSEQ multiplex PCR; TCRdb's version includes in-frame clones alone and lacks a portion of them. The sample holds 30,000 to 40,000 clones, 80% seen once. This TCR was sampled from an adult with an advanced solid tumor such as melanoma, head and neck, liver or kidney cancer. The specimen comprised CD4+ or CD8+ T cells sorted from blood, sampled in a trial of the OX40 agonist ivuxolimab. The genes are TRBV6-1 and TRBJ2-7; 9 bases align to TRBD1. CDR3 coding DNA: TGTGCCAGCAGCCCGACAGGGGGGTACGAGCAGTACTTC. Translating gives CASSPTGGYEQYF.